This TCR beta chain was identified in a study of cytomegalovirus exposure and HLA in healthy donors. Across the whole study: There were roughly 80 million unique TCRs (from HLA-typed donors) in an early data release. Points from the study as a whole: In most subjects, TCR beta sequences reportedly gave accurate predictions of HLA-A and HLA-B alleles. For most TCR sequences rarity was the rule, although some public TCRs occurred in many donors.

This PCR relied on a set of 60 Vbeta primers and 13 Jbeta primers. TCRdb's table, derived via immunoSEQ multiplex PCR, lists solely in-frame clones and lacks some. The sample lists about 250,000 clones; under 80% were seen once. With regard to this clone: What it binds is unknown.

Looked up from germline, CDR1 is MNHEY and CDR2 is SMNVEV (reference sequence). V lost 6 bases and J lost 4; bases outside the gene matches: 6. This CDR3 has 13 residues. This rearrangement joins TRBV27 to TRBJ2-7; 7 bases line up with TRBD2. This receptor was identified in a female donor in good health and CMV-seronegative. The sample was PBMCs. CDR3 sequence reads: CASRSLAVYEQYF. As DNA, the CDR3 is TGTGCCAGCAGATCGCTAGCGGTGTACGAGCAGTACTTC.